One and the same sample provided the 13 T cell receptor beta chains below, sequenced in a study of blood T cell repertoires in COVID-19. Sequenced by immunoSEQ multiplex PCR; TCRdb stores in-frame clones only, minus some. The sample has about 130,000 clones; approximately 86% are singletons. Sequencing input: peripheral blood. The source is a woman in her sixties or seventies with COVID-19, enrolled during active disease.

The V and J genes are TRBV7-9 and TRBJ2-6; tentatively, D is TRBD2 (5 bases). This CDR3 has 16 residues. From germline, CDR1 is SEHNR and CDR2 FQNEAQ (reference sequence). V was pared by 0 bases and J by 2 bases, with 8 bases between. The CDR3 coding sequence is TGTGCCAGCAGCTTAGCGCTCGGGGCTGGGGCCAACGTCCTGACTTTC. Translating gives CASSLALGAGANVLTF.

This chain joins TRBV7-2 and TRBJ1-5; the match to TRBD1 covers 9 bases. Germline lookup yields CDR1 SGHTA and CDR2 FQGNSA. The CDR3 contains 15 residues. Trimming took 3 bases from V and 5 from J; bases not matched to a gene: 5. CDR3 loop: CASSLDRGLHQPQHF. The CDR3 coding sequence is TGTGCCAGCAGCTTGGACAGGGGCCTCCATCAGCCCCAGCATTTT.

The chain is built from TRBV3-1 (or the pseudogene TRBV3-2) and TRBJ2-5, with TRBD1 as a possible D gene (5 bases). V was clipped by 4 bases and J by 2 bases, with 14 bases between them. CDR3 length equals 15 residues. Germline values: CDR1 LGHDT, CDR2 YNNKEL (reference sequence). CDR3 in amino acids: CASSRQGFQQETQYF. The CDR3 nucleotides read TGTGCCAGCAGCCGCCAGGGTTTCCAACAAGAGACCCAGTACTTC.

The rearrangement uses TRBV5-1 and TRBJ2-1; D is unresolved. In germline, CDR1 is SGHRS, CDR2 YFSETQ. This CDR3 has 13 amino acids. Trimming took 0 bases from V and 12 from J, leaving 13 bases between them. CDR3 in amino acids: CASSLDQYGGQFF. CDR3 nucleotide sequence: TGCGCCAGCAGCTTGGACCAATACGGCGGGCAGTTCTTC. The full variable domain, with the rest looked up from reference TRBV5-1 and TRBJ2-1, is KAGVTQTPRYLIKTRGQQVTLSCSPISGHRSVSWYQQTPGQGLQFLFEYFSETQRNKGNFPGRFSGRQFSNSRSEMNVSTLELGDSALYLCASSLDQYGGQFFGPGTRLTVL.

The chain combines TRBV19 with TRBJ2-7, with TRBD2 matching over 12 bases. Looked up from germline, CDR1 is LNHDA and CDR2 is SQIVND (reference sequence). This CDR3 contains 15 residues. The junction had 10 bases not matched to a gene; V was cut back by 6 bases and J by 7 bases. CDR3: CASSPGLAGTGEQYF. In DNA, the CDR3 is TGTGCCAGTAGCCCTGGACTAGCGGGAACTGGGGAGCAGTACTTC.

The chain has TRBV24-1 and TRBJ2-7; tentatively, D is TRBD1 (6 bases). Germline CDR1 is KGHDR and CDR2 is SFDVKD. V was shortened by 5 bases and J by 5 bases, with 12 bases between the two germline ends. The CDR3 consists of 13 residues. The CDR3 coding sequence is TGTGCCACCAGTGGTTCCGAGGGGGACGAGCAGTACTTC. As protein: CATSGSEGDEQYF.

This chain uses TRBV2 with TRBJ1-1, with TRBD1 as a possible D gene (6 bases). The CDR3 extends over 14 amino acids. V lost 4 bases and J lost 1, with 10 bases in between. Germline-derived CDR1 and CDR2 are SNHLY and FYNNEI. The CDR3 nucleotides are TGTGCCAGCAGTGTCCTGACAGGGAACACTGAAGCTTTCTTT. Its protein is CASSVLTGNTEAFF.

The rearrangement joins TRBV21-1 to TRBJ1-6. TRBV21-1 is deemed a pseudogene. The CDR3 covers 20 residues. The CDR3, as DNA: TGTGCCAGCAGCACGCACCCACCCGGACGGAGGAGCTCCTATAATTCACCCCTCCACTTT. Its translation is CASSTHPPGRRSSYNSPLHF.

The table lists this clone with a count of one. V is TRBV3-1 (or the pseudogene TRBV3-2) and J is TRBJ2-5; D is unclear. CDR1 is LGHDT, CDR2 YNNKEL, per germline (reference sequence). Trimming removed 4 bases at V and 2 bases at J, with 14 bases between. The CDR3 length is 15 residues. The chain's CDR3 is CASSLLTGAQETQYF. The CDR3 bases are TGTGCCAGCAGCCTATTAACCGGAGCTCAAGAGACCCAGTACTTC.

The chain is built from TRBV6-5 and TRBJ2-4; D might be TRBD1 (6 bases). Germline CDR1 reads MNHEY; CDR2 reads SVGAGI. The CDR3 has 15 amino acids. V gave up 10 bases and J gave up 0 bases, with 16 bases separating them. DNA of the CDR3: TGTGCCATACAGCCGGGACAACTAGCCAAAAACATTCAGTACTTC. Translation: CAIQPGQLAKNIQYF.

The V and J genes are TRBV10-2 and TRBJ1-4; TRBD1 aligns across 7 bases. J gave up 5 bases and V 2 bases, and 11 bases lay outside the gene matches. Germline assignment: CDR1 WSHSY and CDR2 SAAADI. The CDR3 sequence is 17 residues long. This CDR3 is CASSERTGDVRNEKLFF. CDR3 bases: TGCGCCAGCAGTGAGAGAACAGGGGATGTTCGCAATGAAAAACTGTTTTTT.

Points on this clone: Within the sample, other DNA sequences also encode this same CDR3. The V call is TRBV28, the J call TRBJ2-7, with D possibly matching TRBD2 (5 bases). V shed 3 bases and J shed 5 bases, with 5 bases lying between them. The V gene's germline CDR1 is MDHEN and CDR2 SYDVKM. This CDR3 has 11 residues. The CDR3 reads CASSLRDEQYF. In DNA form, the CDR3 reads TGTGCCAGCAGTTTGAGGGACGAGCAGTACTTC.

The chain joins TRBV28 to TRBJ1-2; D is possibly TRBD1 (5 bases). Germline V gene lookup returns CDR1 MDHEN and CDR2 SYDVKM. CDR3 length equals 13 residues. Trimming removed 7 bases at V and 8 bases at J, with 17 bases between. For the CDR3, the DNA is TGTGCCAGCAACCCCGTCAGGGTAGGCGGCTACACCTTC. This codes for CASNPVRVGGYTF.